The 30 T cell receptor beta chains presented below share a single source sample, sequenced in a study of regulatory T cells in long-lasting Graves disease. Sequencing libraries for TCR beta were prepared with iRepertoire HTBI primers and Arm-PCR of CDR3 regions. Each CDR3 protein is one row after TCRdb ran MiXCR on the multiplex PCR reads. The sample carries some 250,000 distinct CDR3 sequences, 20% to 25% recorded once. Time point given: newly diagnosed GD, antithyroid drugs for less than 3 months. Scientists built the TCR library using RNA that was extracted from PBMCs. The sequenced sample was peripheral blood mononuclear cells (PBMCs), obtained at new diagnosis, from a patient treated with antithyroid drugs. All receptors derive from a female donor with Graves disease.

This clonotype was seen many times. This chain links TRBV6-5 with TRBJ1-5; TRBD1 is a possible D gene (5 bases). V dropped 0 bases and J dropped 9 bases, with 12 bases sitting between them. Germline CDR1 is MNHEY and CDR2 is SVGAGI. The CDR3 has 14 amino acids. The chain's CDR3 is CASSYSGDLGPQHF. The DNA for the CDR3 is TGTGCCAGCAGTTACTCAGGGGACCTCGGGCCCCAGCATTTT.

This clonotype was observed at least ten times. The rearrangement joins TRBV11-2 to TRBJ2-7; TRBD2 aligns across 9 bases. V shed 2 bases, J shed 4 bases, and the junction held 12 bases outside the gene matches. Germline V gene lookup returns CDR1 SGHAT and CDR2 FQNNGV. There are 17 residues in the CDR3. CDR3 sequence reads: CASSLFSTGLALYEQYF. As DNA, the CDR3 is TGTGCCAGCAGCTTATTCAGTACGGGACTAGCTTTGTACGAGCAGTACTTC. The full variable domain, completed using reference TRBV11-2 and TRBJ2-7, is EAGVAQSPRYKIIEKRQSVAFWCNPISGHATLYWYQQILGQGPKLLIQFQNNGVVDDSQLPKDRFSAERLKGVDSTLKIQPAKLEDSAVYLCASSLFSTGLALYEQYFGPGTRLTVT.

This clonotype was recorded only once. The chain is built from TRBV7-2 and TRBJ1-4; 8 bases match TRBD1. Germline V gives CDR1 SGHTA, CDR2 FQGNSA. Losses at the gene ends were 8 bases for V and 5 bases for J; bases not matched to a gene: 7. This CDR3 has 14 residues. The CDR3 region has the DNA TGTGCCAGCCAATCACAGGGGGGGAATGAAAAACTGTTTTTT. This sequence encodes CASQSQGGNEKLFF.

V and J are TRBV18 and TRBJ1-2; D is perhaps TRBD1 (6 bases). Per germline, CDR1 KGHSH and CDR2 LQKENI. The V and J ends lost 6 bases and 8 bases respectively, with 16 bases between them. CDR3 length: 13 amino acids. As DNA, the CDR3 is TGTGCCAGCTCCTCCTCACAGGGTTTCGGCTACACCTTC. It codes for CASSSSQGFGYTF.

This clonotype occurred many times. The chain employs TRBV15 and TRBJ2-2; D perhaps matches TRBD1 (7 bases). Between the trimmed V and J ends, which lost 4 bases and 0 bases, there was a span of 15 bases. Germline loops: CDR1 LNHNV, CDR2 YYDKDF (reference sequence). CDR3 length: 17 residues. DNA of the CDR3: TGTGCCACCAGCATAGTTCGCGGGACAGCGAACACCGGGGAGCTGTTTTTT. Amino acids: CATSIVRGTANTGELFF.

This clonotype was seen repeatedly, ten times or more. CDR3 in amino acids: CASSSPGGEAFF. The CDR3 region has the DNA TGTGCCAGCAGCTCTCCGGGCGGTGAAGCTTTCTTT. The V and J genes are TRBV3-1 and TRBJ1-1, with D unresolved. In germline, CDR1 is LGHDT, CDR2 YNNKEL (reference sequence). CDR3 size: 12 residues. V was shortened by 5 bases and J by 7 bases, with 11 bases between the two germline ends.

This clonotype was found many times. The chain combines TRBV3-1 with TRBJ2-7; no clear D gene. This CDR3 is 13 amino acids long. V shed 2 bases and J shed 6 bases, with 11 bases lying between them. Germline values: CDR1 LGHDT, CDR2 YNNKEL (reference sequence). The CDR3 region is CASSQTPQAEQYF. The CDR3, as DNA: TGTGCCAGCAGCCAAACACCGCAGGCCGAGCAGTACTTC.

This clonotype has ten or more counts. The J gene is TRBJ2-5, the V gene TRBV6-2 or TRBV6-3; unclear D gene. The germline V gene encodes CDR1 MNHEY and CDR2 SVGEGT. The CDR3 is 14 amino acids. Trimming took 0 bases from V and 5 from J, leaving 10 bases between them. The CDR3 DNA reads TGTGCCAGCAGTTACTCGTACAGTCAGGAGACCCAGTACTTC. Translation: CASSYSYSQETQYF.

Remarks on this clonotype: The likely explanation is a read error, given a far larger clone one base away. The chain links TRBV11-2 to TRBJ2-3; 10 bases agree with TRBD2. Gene TRBJ2-1 matches the end of the DNA better, so the J call may be wrong. The CDR3 contains 16 residues. Germline V CDR1 and CDR2: SGHAT, FQNNGV. The DNA of the CDR3 is TGTGCCAGCAGTCCGTGGACTAGCGGCCGGACGCAAGAGCAGTTCTTC. It specifies CASSPWTSGRTQEQFF.

V and J are TRBV28 and TRBJ2-7, with a tentative D call TRBD1 (6 bases). CDR1 MDHEN and CDR2 SYDVKM come from the germline V gene. This CDR3 spans 14 amino acids. V dropped 5 bases and J dropped 7 bases, with 18 bases sitting between them. For the CDR3, the DNA is TGTGCCAGCAGTAGAGACTCTACAGGGCGGGAGCAGTACTTC. It specifies CASSRDSTGREQYF.

A remark on this clonotype: A far larger clone is just one base off, so this is likely a read error. The chain's CDR3 is CASGFRQGQGNEQFF. CDR3 DNA: TGTGCCAGCGGCTTCCGACAGGGGCAGGGCAATGAGCAGTTCTTC. The chain joins TRBV7-3 to TRBJ2-1, with 8 bases identical to TRBD1. The germline V gene has CDR1 SGHTA and CDR2 FQGTGA. CDR3 size: 15 residues.

This clonotype has a single count. The rearrangement joins TRBV12-3 or TRBV12-4 to TRBJ2-1, with 8 positions matching TRBD2. This CDR3 is 14 amino acids long. V lost 10 bases and J lost 7; bases outside the gene matches: 12. CDR3 loop: CATNPAGEWNEQFF. CDR3 coding DNA: TGTGCCACCAACCCAGCGGGAGAATGGAATGAGCAGTTCTTC.

About this clonotype itself: Given a far larger clone just one base away, this is likely a sequencing read error. The chain links TRBV28 to TRBJ2-5; 7 nucleotides agree with TRBD1. Near its end, the DNA agrees better with TRBJ2-1, so the J call may be wrong. Germline CDR1 and CDR2: MDHEN and SYDVKM. The CDR3 runs 13 residues. The CDR3 sequence is CASTTGVRDEQFF. For the CDR3, the DNA is TGTGCCAGCACCACAGGGGTGAGAGATGAGCAGTTCTTC.

The sample holds many counts of this clonotype. The chain joins TRBV24-1 to TRBJ1-2; 7 bases map to TRBD1. This CDR3 has 14 residues. The trim removed 3 bases at V and 6 bases at J, leaving 6 bases unmatched. Looked up from germline, CDR1 is KGHDR and CDR2 is SFDVKD. CDR3 residues: CATSDVQGNDGYTF. The CDR3 region has the DNA TGTGCCACCAGTGATGTACAGGGGAACGATGGCTACACCTTC.

Notes on this clonotype: This likely reflects a read error, since a far larger clone is one base away. This CDR3 is missing its conserved last phenylalanine or tryptophan, likely due to a read error. The chain uses TRBV5-1 and TRBJ1-1; 9 bases agree with TRBD1. Germline V gene lookup returns CDR1 SGHRS and CDR2 YFSETQ. The CDR3 is 14 residues long. The DNA of the CDR3 is TGTGCCAGCAGACCGGACAGGGGGAACACTGAAGCTTTCCTT. This translates into CASRPDRGNTEAFL.

This clonotype was seen repeatedly, ten times or more. The genes are TRBV3-1 and TRBJ1-2, with D tentatively TRBD1 (6 bases). This CDR3 is 19 amino acids long. V was clipped by 0 bases and J by 0 bases, with 20 bases between them. In germline, CDR1 is LGHDT, CDR2 YNNKEL (reference sequence). In nucleotides, the CDR3 is TGTGCCAGCAGCCAAGATCTTCGCAGGGGAGGGCCAACTAACTATGGCTACACCTTC. Protein sequence: CASSQDLRRGGPTNYGYTF.

About this clonotype itself: A read error may explain this, as a much larger clone is one base away. V is TRBV6-1 and J is TRBJ2-3, with D possibly being TRBD1 or TRBD2 (5 bases each). Trimming took off 6 bases at V and 6 bases at J, with 16 bases between the two ends. Germline V gene sequence: CDR1 MNHNS, CDR2 SASEGT. The CDR3 has 14 residues. This CDR3 is CASSSFKEGDTQYF. The DNA for the CDR3 is TGTGCCAGCAGCTCATTCAAAGAGGGGGATACGCAGTATTTT.

At least ten counts were recorded for this clonotype. The CDR3 nucleotides are TGTGCCAGCAGTCTCCGGGACAGCTACTACAATGAGCAGTTCTTC. Translation: CASSLRDSYYNEQFF. The rearrangement uses TRBV2 and TRBJ2-1; TRBD1 aligns across 7 bases. Germline CDR1 reads SNHLY; CDR2 reads FYNNEI. The CDR3 has 15 amino acids. V was pared by 5 bases and J by 3 bases, with 7 bases of the junction left unmatched.

Note on this clonotype: A much bigger clone sits one base away, suggesting this may be a read error. The conserved final phenylalanine or tryptophan is absent from the CDR3, which likely points to a read error. This sequence joins TRBV2 and TRBJ2-3, with D perhaps assigned TRBD1 or TRBD2 (5 bases each). The CDR3 totals 14 residues. V lost 7 bases to trimming and J lost 6 bases, with 17 bases between them. The germline CDR1 and CDR2 sequences are SNHLY and FYNNEI. CDR3 amino acids: CASNPALGVDTQYL. The CDR3 DNA is TGTGCCAGCAACCCGGCATTGGGGGTGGATACGCAGTATCTT.

This clonotype was seen ten or more times. This chain links TRBV2 with TRBJ1-6; D call uncertain. The CDR3 is made up of 13 amino acids. Germline-derived CDR1 and CDR2 are SNHLY and FYNNEI. V gave up 6 bases and J gave up 5 bases, with 8 bases separating them. CDR3 sequence reads: CASSGQNNSPLHF. DNA of the CDR3: TGTGCCAGCAGCGGCCAGAATAATTCACCCCTCCACTTT.

In its sample, this clonotype was seen once. The rearrangement joins TRBV10-3 to TRBJ1-5, with TRBD1 identical over 9 bases. V trimming: 3 bases; J trimming: 4 bases; junction bases outside the gene matches: 7. The CDR3 is 16 residues long. CDR1 is ENHRY and CDR2 is SYGVKD in the germline V gene. The CDR3 bases are TGTGCCATCAGTGATCGAAGACAGGGGGAGAATCAGCCCCAGCATTTT. This translates into CAISDRRQGENQPQHF.

In its sample, this clonotype was seen many times. The chain uses TRBV20-1 and TRBJ1-4, with D perhaps TRBD1 (6 bases). Trimming stripped 3 bases from V and 10 bases from J, with 24 bases between. The length of the CDR3 is 16 residues. CDR1 DFQATT and CDR2 SNEGSKA come from the germline V gene (reference sequence). CDR3 amino acids: CSARGLQGTMLGKLFF. CDR3 DNA sequence: TGCAGTGCTAGGGGACTACAGGGTACTATGTTGGGAAAACTGTTTTTT.

As concerns this clonotype: Lacking the conserved final phenylalanine or tryptophan, this CDR3 likely reflects a read error. The chain recombines TRBV11-3 with TRBJ1-1; the D is unclear. Trimming left V 5 bases short and J 6 bases short, with 16 bases between. The V gene's germline CDR1 is SGHNT and CDR2 YENEEA. CDR3 length: 14 residues. The CDR3 here is CASSGHVEGPEAFL. The CDR3 coding sequence is TGTGCCAGCAGCGGCCACGTTGAAGGGCCTGAAGCTTTCCTT.

Points on this clonotype: A far larger clone differs by one base, so this is likely a read error. This chain uses TRBV5-8 with TRBJ2-1; 8 nucleotides align to TRBD2. CDR1 and CDR2 (germline): SGHTS, YDEGEE. The CDR3 loop spans 14 amino acids. CDR3 DNA: TGCGCCAGCAGCGGATTAAGCGGGGGCCGTGAGCAGCTCTTC. Amino acids: CASSGLSGGREQLF. The full variable domain, in which reference TRBV5-8 and TRBJ2-1 provide the parts outside the CDR3, is EAGVTQSPTHLIKTRGQQATLRCSPISGHTSVYWYQQALGLGLQFLLWYDEGEERNRGNFPPRFSGRQFPNYSSELNVNALELEDSALYLCASSGLSGGREQLFGPGTRLTVL.

This clonotype showed up many times. The gene calls are TRBV4-3 and TRBJ2-1; D possibly corresponds to TRBD2 (7 bases). V dropped 3 bases and J dropped 4 bases, with 13 bases sitting between them. In germline, CDR1 is LGHNA, CDR2 YSLEER. CDR3 length: 15 residues. The CDR3 loop is CASSQSRGPYNEQFF. The CDR3 nucleotides are TGCGCCAGCAGCCAGTCGCGGGGGCCTTACAATGAGCAGTTCTTC.

On this clonotype itself: With only one base between it and a far larger clone, this is likely a read error. The genes are TRBV2 and TRBJ2-1; 8 bases line up with TRBD2. From germline, CDR1 is SNHLY and CDR2 FYNNEI. The CDR3 length is 16 residues. The CDR3 DNA follows: TGTGCCAGCAGCCCGTCCGGGGGGGGGATATACATTGAGCAGTTCTTC. Its translation: CASSPSGGGIYIEQFF.

The CDR3 loop is CASSPDDRGTYEQYF. Here the CDR3 DNA reads TGTGCCAGCAGTCCGGACGACAGGGGAACCTACGAGCAGTACTTC. V usage is TRBV28 and J usage is TRBJ2-7; 8 bases fit TRBD1. The CDR3 has 15 residues. V dropped 5 bases and J dropped 2; count of bases not matched to a gene: 8. Per germline, CDR1 MDHEN and CDR2 SYDVKM.

This clonotype was seen ten or more times. The rearrangement links TRBV6-2 or TRBV6-3 to TRBJ1-1; 8 bases align to TRBD1. The CDR3 extends over 12 amino acids. Germline CDR1 reads MNHEY; CDR2 reads SVGEGT. V gave up 8 bases and J gave up 6 bases; unmatched junction bases: 5. The CDR3 loop is CASQNRGSEAFF. The CDR3 DNA reads as TGTGCCAGCCAAAACAGGGGGTCTGAAGCTTTCTTT.

About this clonotype: Possible read error: a much larger clone is one base away. The V and J genes are TRBV20-1 and TRBJ2-3; no definite D call. The J call may be incorrect, as the DNA end agrees better with TRBJ2-7. This CDR3 has 13 amino acids. Germline values: CDR1 DFQATT, CDR2 SNEGSKA (reference sequence). The CDR3 loop reads CSARAGCSYEQYF. CDR3 sequence (DNA): TGCAGTGCTAGGGCCGGGTGCTCCTACGAGCAGTACTTC.

There are many counts of this clonotype. The DNA for the CDR3 is TGTGCCACCAGCCGGGACAGGGTCTACGAGCAGTACTTC. The encoded protein is CATSRDRVYEQYF. V and J are TRBV15 and TRBJ2-7; 9 bases align to TRBD1. Unmatched junction bases numbered 2, after V lost 5 bases and J lost 3 bases. This CDR3 is 13 amino acids long. CDR1 and CDR2 from the germline V gene are LNHNV and YYDKDF (reference sequence). Supplemented by reference TRBV15 and TRBJ2-7, the full variable domain reads DAMVIQNPRYQVTQFGKPVTLSCSQTLNHNVMYWYQQKSSQAPKLLFHYYDKDFNNEADTPDNFQSRRPNTSFCFLDIRSPGLGDTAMYLCATSRDRVYEQYFGPGTRLTVT.